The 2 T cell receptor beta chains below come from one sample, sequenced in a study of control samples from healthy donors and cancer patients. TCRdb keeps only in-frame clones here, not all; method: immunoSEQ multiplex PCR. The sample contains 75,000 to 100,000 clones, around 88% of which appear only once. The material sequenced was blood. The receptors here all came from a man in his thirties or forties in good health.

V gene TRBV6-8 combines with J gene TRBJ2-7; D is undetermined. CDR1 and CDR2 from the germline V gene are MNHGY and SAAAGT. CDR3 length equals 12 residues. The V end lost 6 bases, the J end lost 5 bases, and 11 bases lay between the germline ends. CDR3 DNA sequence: TGTGCCAGCAGACAAGATCTGGACGAGCAGTACTTC. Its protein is CASRQDLDEQYF.

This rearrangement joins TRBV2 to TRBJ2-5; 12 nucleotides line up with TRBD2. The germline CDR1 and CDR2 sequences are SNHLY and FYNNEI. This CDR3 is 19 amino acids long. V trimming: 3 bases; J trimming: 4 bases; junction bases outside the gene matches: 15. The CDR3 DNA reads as TGTGCCAGCAGTGATTTCTATGGGTACGAACTAGCGGGAGGAGAGACCCAGTACTTC. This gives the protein CASSDFYGYELAGGETQYF.